Listed below are T cell receptor beta chains from one sample, sequenced in a study of OX40 agonist ivuxolimab in advanced cancers. Sequencing used immunoSEQ multiplex PCR; TCRdb keeps in-frame clones, though not all of them. Among 25,000 to 30,000 clones listed, 80% to 90% were seen once. The sequencing used CD4+ or CD8+ T cells sorted from blood, collected in a trial of the OX40 agonist ivuxolimab. The source of these receptors is an adult with an advanced solid tumor such as melanoma, head and neck, liver or kidney cancer. The CDR3 runs from the conserved cysteine through the conserved F or W. The D gene is left open where the match is weak. Rows may omit the clone size; those that give it use once, few, many or a size class.

TRBV11-3	-	TRBJ2-2	-	TGTGCCAGCAGCCTACGGGGGACCGGGGAGCTGTTTTTT	CASSLRGTGELFF
TRBV7-9	once	TRBJ2-1	TRBD1	TGTGCCAGCAGCGGACAGGACAATGAGCAGTTCTTC	CASSGQDNEQFF
TRBV5-1	-	TRBJ2-7	TRBD1	TGCGCCAGCGTCCCCGGGACAGACTCCTACGAGCAGTACTTC	CASVPGTDSYEQYF
TRBV25-1	-	TRBJ1-1	-	TGTGCCAGCAGTGAATTGGGGGGGGACACTGAAGCTTTCTTT	CASSELGGDTEAFF
TRBV5-1	-	TRBJ1-1	-	TGCGCCAGCAGCCCCCCGGACATGAACACTGAAGCTTTCTTT	CASSPPDMNTEAFF
TRBV29-1	-	TRBJ2-5	-	TGCAGCGTTGAAGTCGGGGGGCTGCCCCAGTACTTC	CSVEVGGLPQYF
TRBV7-2	-	TRBJ1-2	-	TGTGCCAGCAGCCTGACCCGGACGGGGAACTATGGCTACACCTTC	CASSLTRTGNYGYTF
TRBV6-1	-	TRBJ1-3	-	TGTGCCAGCAGTCCGGTAGGGGCTGGAAACACCATATATTTT	CASSPVGAGNTIYF
TRBV6-5	-	TRBJ1-2	-	TGTGCCAGCAGTTATAATGACGGCGAGGCCTATCGCTACACCTTC	CASSYNDGEAYRYTF
TRBV7-8	-	TRBJ1-2	TRBD1	TGTGCCAGCAGCTTCTATATCGCGGACAGGGCCAACTATGGCTACACCTTC	CASSFYIADRANYGYTF
TRBV4-2	-	TRBJ1-4	-	TGTGCCAGCAGCCAAGAGGGGGGGGCGACTAATGAAAAACTGTTTTTT	CASSQEGGATNEKLFF
TRBV13	-	TRBJ1-2	-	TGTGCCAGCAGCTTAGGTCGCAGTTATAACTATGGCTACACCTTC	CASSLGRSYNYGYTF
TRBV10-3	-	TRBJ2-7	-	TGTGCCATCAGTGAGTCGGCAGTCGCTTCCTACGAGCAGTACTTC	CAISESAVASYEQYF
TRBV7-9	-	TRBJ2-7	-	TGTGCCAGCAGCTTATATCGGGGCTACGAGCAGTACTTC	CASSLYRGYEQYF
TRBV19	-	TRBJ2-3	-	TGTGCCAGTAACCTAGGGAGGCCAACAGATACGCAGTATTTT	CASNLGRPTDTQYF
TRBV4-1	-	TRBJ2-5	-	TGCGCCAGCAGCCAAGATGCGAGGGGCTGGGAGACCCAGTACTTC	CASSQDARGWETQYF
TRBV27	-	TRBJ2-1	-	TGTGCCAGCAGCCCGCCCTCCCCTCGCAATGAGCAGTTCTTC	CASSPPSPRNEQFF